This T cell receptor beta chain was captured in a study of T cells after yellow fever vaccination. Study conclusions and caveats: Clones that expanded after primary vaccination mostly reappeared after the booster (less than 98% CD4, 88% CD8).

Germline V gene sequence: CDR1 SGHRS, CDR2 YFSETQ. Deletions cut 1 base from V and 0 bases from J, with 13 bases between. The CDR3 runs to 17 residues. TCRdb re-analysed the 5' RACE reads in MiXCR, keeping a single row per CDR3 protein. The table has around 250,000 distinct CDR3 sequences, around 5.3% seen once. A few counts support this clonotype. Its antigen is not known. This TCR derives from a man younger than 35 who received the YFV17D yellow fever vaccine. The J gene is TRBJ2-2, the V gene TRBV5-1; D unclear. Material: CD4+ T cells sorted from PBMCs, obtained on the day of the yellow fever booster vaccination. The DNA for the CDR3 is TGCGCCAGCAGCTTGAACCCACTTGTCGCGAACACCGGGGAGCTGTTTTTT. Translating gives CASSLNPLVANTGELFF. The variable domain in full, with the rest retrieved from reference TRBV5-1 and TRBJ2-2, is KAGVTQTPRYLIKTRGQQVTLSCSPISGHRSVSWYQQTPGQGLQFLFEYFSETQRNKGNFPGRFSGRQFSNSRSEMNVSTLELGDSALYLCASSLNPLVANTGELFFGEGSRLTVL.